The T cell receptor beta chain under discussion was sequenced for a study of blood T cell repertoires in COVID-19. TCRdb keeps only in-frame clones here, not all; method: immunoSEQ multiplex PCR. This sample has about 210,000 clones; about 88% occur once, and the top ten carry 0.72%. This clone has just a few counts. J gave up 7 bases and V 1 base, and 18 bases lay outside the gene matches. From germline, CDR1 is SGDLS and CDR2 YYNGEE. The CDR3 is 20 amino acids. The chain joins TRBV9 to TRBJ2-1; 12 positions match TRBD2. The receptor was isolated from a man aged 40-50 years with acute or convalescent COVID-19. Sequencing used peripheral blood. CDR3 region: CASSVRLLAGGSPLGNEQFF. For the CDR3, the DNA is TGTGCCAGCAGCGTAAGACTTCTAGCGGGAGGGTCCCCCCTTGGAAATGAGCAGTTCTTC.